Listed below are T cell receptor beta chains from one sample, sequenced in a study of blood T cell repertoires in COVID-19. Some clones are missing from TCRdb's copy, which holds only in-frame ones; the method was immunoSEQ multiplex PCR. The sample comprises 99,000 or so clones, about four fifths of which are singletons, and 15% rests with the top ten. Source material: peripheral blood. The origin of the receptors is a woman aged 80 or older with acute or convalescent COVID-19. The CDR3 runs from the conserved cysteine through the conserved F or W. The order of the fields is J gene, V gene, clone size, D gene, CDR3 DNA, CDR3 protein. A D gene is named only where the DNA matches it firmly. The size entry is marked missing in some rows and otherwise reads once, few, many or a size class.

j_call: TRBJ2-3
v_call: TRBV7-7
clone_size: -
d_call: -
cdr3_nt: TGTGCCAGCAGCTTAGGAACTAGCACAGATACGCAGTATTTT
cdr3_aa: CASSLGTSTDTQYF

j_call: TRBJ2-3
v_call: TRBV28
clone_size: few
d_call: -
cdr3_nt: TGTGCCAGCAGTCGCGGACAGACCGATACGCAGTATTTT
cdr3_aa: CASSRGQTDTQYF

j_call: TRBJ1-2
v_call: TRBV19
clone_size: -
d_call: TRBD1
cdr3_nt: TGTGCCAGTAGTAAGAGACAGGGGGCTATTTCAGAAGGCTACACCTTC
cdr3_aa: CASSKRQGAISEGYTF

j_call: TRBJ2-1
v_call: TRBV19
clone_size: once
d_call: TRBD2
cdr3_nt: TGTGCCAGTAGTATCCGGACTAGCGCGTCTTACAATGAGCAGTTCTTC
cdr3_aa: CASSIRTSASYNEQFF

j_call: TRBJ1-6
v_call: TRBV28
clone_size: -
d_call: TRBD1
cdr3_nt: TGTGCCAGCAGACCGGACAGGGTCGTAGGCTCACCCCTCCACTTT
cdr3_aa: CASRPDRVVGSPLHF

j_call: TRBJ1-1
v_call: TRBV5-1
clone_size: few
d_call: TRBD1
cdr3_nt: TGCGCCAGCAGCTTCGGTGGCAGGGGGCGCGTGAACACTGAAGCTTTCTTT
cdr3_aa: CASSFGGRGRVNTEAFF

j_call: TRBJ1-3
v_call: TRBV9
clone_size: few
d_call: -
cdr3_nt: TGTGCCAGCAGCGTAGCTGACAGCCCTCAAAACACCATATATTTT
cdr3_aa: CASSVADSPQNTIYF

j_call: TRBJ2-7
v_call: TRBV19
clone_size: few
d_call: TRBD1
cdr3_nt: TGTGCCAGTAGTAGGACGGGACAGGGCGGCTACGAGCAGTACTTC
cdr3_aa: CASSRTGQGGYEQYF

j_call: TRBJ1-5
v_call: TRBV2
clone_size: -
d_call: -
cdr3_nt: TGTGCCAGCAGTGGAACCCAGGGCCAGCCCCAGCATTTT
cdr3_aa: CASSGTQGQPQHF

j_call: TRBJ1-2
v_call: TRBV7-9
clone_size: few
d_call: -
cdr3_nt: TGTGCCAGCAGCTACCGCAGGGTGGAGAAGTATGGCTACACCTTC
cdr3_aa: CASSYRRVEKYGYTF

j_call: TRBJ2-5
v_call: TRBV7-2
clone_size: -
d_call: -
cdr3_nt: TGTGCCAGCAGCCTAACTATAGGGGTCGAGACCCAGTACTTC
cdr3_aa: CASSLTIGVETQYF

j_call: TRBJ2-3
v_call: TRBV19
clone_size: -
d_call: -
cdr3_nt: TGTGCCAGTATGGCGCGGAGCACAGATACGCAGTATTTT
cdr3_aa: CASMARSTDTQYF

j_call: TRBJ2-2
v_call: TRBV6-5
clone_size: -
d_call: TRBD2
cdr3_nt: TGTGCCAGCAGTTACGACGGGAGGGCCTTCGGGGAGCTGTTTTTT
cdr3_aa: CASSYDGRAFGELFF

j_call: TRBJ2-5
v_call: TRBV5-1
clone_size: -
d_call: TRBD2
cdr3_nt: TGCGCCAACAGCTTGGCCCCCGGGGGGGAGACCCAGTACTTC
cdr3_aa: CANSLAPGGETQYF

j_call: TRBJ2-1
v_call: TRBV5-1
clone_size: -
d_call: -
cdr3_nt: TGCGCCAGCAGCTCCAACCCCGGGGATGAGCAGTTCTTC
cdr3_aa: CASSSNPGDEQFF

j_call: TRBJ2-2
v_call: TRBV5-5
clone_size: -
d_call: TRBD1
cdr3_nt: TGTGCCAGCAGCTTGACAGGGGTCCCGAACACCGGGGAGCTGTTTTTT
cdr3_aa: CASSLTGVPNTGELFF

j_call: TRBJ2-1
v_call: TRBV30
clone_size: -
d_call: -
cdr3_nt: TGTGCCTGGAGGGGAGGGGGAGAGGGACACAATGAGCAGTTCTTC
cdr3_aa: CAWRGGGEGHNEQFF

j_call: TRBJ2-3
v_call: TRBV29-1
clone_size: -
d_call: TRBD1
cdr3_nt: TGCAGCATTAGGATGGGACAGTCCTACACAGATACGCAGTATTTT
cdr3_aa: CSIRMGQSYTDTQYF

j_call: TRBJ2-1
v_call: TRBV18
clone_size: -
d_call: -
cdr3_nt: TGTGCCAGCTCACTAGCCTCCTACAATGAGCAGTTCTTC
cdr3_aa: CASSLASYNEQFF

j_call: TRBJ1-2
v_call: TRBV4-2
clone_size: few
d_call: -
cdr3_nt: TGTGCCAGCAGCCAAGATCCCGGGACATCTTATAACTATGGCTACACCTTC
cdr3_aa: CASSQDPGTSYNYGYTF

j_call: TRBJ2-7
v_call: TRBV5-1
clone_size: -
d_call: -
cdr3_nt: TGCGCCAGCAGCTTGGGGGCCAGTATAGGCTCCGAGCAGTACTTC
cdr3_aa: CASSLGASIGSEQYF

j_call: TRBJ2-5
v_call: TRBV7-2
clone_size: -
d_call: TRBD1
cdr3_nt: TGTGCCAGCAGCTTGGGGAACAGGGGGCAGGGAGAGACCCAGTACTTC
cdr3_aa: CASSLGNRGQGETQYF

j_call: TRBJ2-7
v_call: TRBV3-1/TRBV3-2
clone_size: -
d_call: -
cdr3_nt: TGTGCCAGCAGCCAAGCGCAGGGTGATGGCGAGCAGTACTTC
cdr3_aa: CASSQAQGDGEQYF

j_call: TRBJ2-3
v_call: TRBV18
clone_size: -
d_call: -
cdr3_nt: TGTGCCAGCTCACCGAGAGTTCCCACAGATACGCAGTATTTT
cdr3_aa: CASSPRVPTDTQYF

j_call: TRBJ1-6
v_call: TRBV19
clone_size: medium-sized
d_call: -
cdr3_nt: TGTGCCAGTAGTATGGGGGGAATCAATTCACCCCTCCACTTT
cdr3_aa: CASSMGGINSPLHF

j_call: TRBJ2-5
v_call: TRBV11-2
clone_size: -
d_call: TRBD2
cdr3_nt: TGTGCCAGCAGCCCCCTAAGCGGGAGGCGAGGAGAGACCCAGTACTTC
cdr3_aa: CASSPLSGRRGETQYF

j_call: TRBJ2-7
v_call: TRBV5-1
clone_size: -
d_call: -
cdr3_nt: TGCGCCAGCAGCCCGACCCAGACAGCGAGCTCCTACGAGCAGTACTTC
cdr3_aa: CASSPTQTASSYEQYF

j_call: TRBJ2-5
v_call: TRBV3-1/TRBV3-2
clone_size: -
d_call: -
cdr3_nt: TGTGCCAGCAGCCCGGGCCTTCGAGGGCAGACCCAGTACTTC
cdr3_aa: CASSPGLRGQTQYF

j_call: TRBJ2-3
v_call: TRBV7-9
clone_size: -
d_call: TRBD2
cdr3_nt: TGTGCCAGCAGCTTAGGGCTAGCGGCCACAGATACGCAGTATTTT
cdr3_aa: CASSLGLAATDTQYF

j_call: TRBJ1-1
v_call: TRBV28
clone_size: once
d_call: -
cdr3_nt: TGTGCCAGCAGTTTAACGCAGGCTAACACTGAAGCTTTCTTT
cdr3_aa: CASSLTQANTEAFF

j_call: TRBJ2-1
v_call: TRBV4-1
clone_size: -
d_call: -
cdr3_nt: TGCGCCAGCAGCCATAGTCCGGGGATCAAGGCCAATGAGCAGTTCTTC
cdr3_aa: CASSHSPGIKANEQFF

j_call: TRBJ2-3
v_call: TRBV5-1
clone_size: -
d_call: -
cdr3_nt: TGCGCCAGCAGCTTGGAACAGCTCACAGATACGCAGTATTTT
cdr3_aa: CASSLEQLTDTQYF

j_call: TRBJ2-1
v_call: TRBV10-1
clone_size: -
d_call: TRBD1
cdr3_nt: TGCGCCAGCAGTGAGCTCGACAGGGGAGCCTACAATGAGCAGTTCTTC
cdr3_aa: CASSELDRGAYNEQFF

j_call: TRBJ2-6
v_call: TRBV29-1
clone_size: -
d_call: -
cdr3_nt: TGCAGCGTTGAATCCCCGGGGGCCAACGTCCTGACTTTC
cdr3_aa: CSVESPGANVLTF

j_call: TRBJ2-2
v_call: TRBV19
clone_size: -
d_call: TRBD1
cdr3_nt: TGTGCCAGCAGGGACAGGGGGCGCTCCGGGGAGCTGTTTTTT
cdr3_aa: CASRDRGRSGELFF

j_call: TRBJ2-1
v_call: TRBV11-3
clone_size: -
d_call: -
cdr3_nt: TGTGCCAGCAGCTTAGGGCTAGCGATTAGCTCCTACAATGAGCAGTTCTTC
cdr3_aa: CASSLGLAISSYNEQFF